What follows are 16 T cell receptor beta chains derived from one specimen sequenced in a study of CD8+ T cells in alopecia areata. Once RNA had been extracted, it was reverse transcribed into cDNA to act as the sequencing template. The table came from immunoSEQ multiplex PCR; TCRdb's copy has only in-frame clones and leaves some out. The sample includes roughly 190,000 clones, 60% to 70% seen only once; the top ten take around 0.69%. This sample's treatment: oral pan-JAK inhibitor, 5-10 mg twice daily. The source material was CD4+ T cells sorted from blood, sampled at week 4, from a patient treated with tofacitinib. Source of these receptors: a human donor with alopecia areata.

The chain combines TRBV18 with TRBJ1-5; 11 bases fit TRBD1. After removal of 3 bases from V and 1 base from J, the junction contained 5 bases not matched to a gene. The CDR3 spans 17 residues. Looked up from germline, CDR1 is KGHSH and CDR2 is LQKENI. This chain's CDR3 is CASSPGQGVVSNQPQHF. In nucleotides, the CDR3 is TGTGCCAGCTCACCGGGACAGGGGGTCGTAAGCAATCAGCCCCAGCATTTT. Using reference TRBV18 and TRBJ1-5 for the parts outside the CDR3, the full variable domain is NAGVMQNPRHLVRRRGQEARLRCSPMKGHSHVYWYRQLPEEGLKFMVYLQKENIIDESGMPKERFSAEFPKEGPSILRIQQVVRGDSAAYFCASSPGQGVVSNQPQHFGDGTRLSIL.

V is TRBV30 and J is TRBJ2-7; no definite D call. Germline V lookup: CDR1 GTSNPN, CDR2 SVGIG (reference sequence). CDR3 length: 13 residues. Trimming left V 1 base short and J 2 bases short, with 9 bases between. This CDR3 reads CAWSDRSPYEQYF. The CDR3, as DNA: TGTGCCTGGAGTGACAGATCCCCCTACGAGCAGTACTTC.

The V gene is TRBV29-1, the J gene TRBJ2-7, with D tentatively TRBD1 (6 bases). V lost 6 bases to trimming and J lost 7 bases, with 19 bases between them. The CDR3 spans 13 residues. Germline CDR1 and CDR2: SQVTM and ANQGSEA. The CDR3 DNA reads TGCAGCGTGGGAGCTGGACAGTTAAGGGAGCAGTACTTC. It codes for CSVGAGQLREQYF.

The chain has TRBV6-1 and TRBJ2-1; 13 positions match TRBD2. The length of the CDR3 is 16 residues. Germline V gene data show CDR1 as MNHNS and CDR2 as SASEGT. The trim removed 2 bases at V and 5 bases at J, leaving 3 bases unmatched. CDR3 amino acids: CASSEQGLAGNNEQFF. The CDR3 DNA is TGTGCCAGCAGTGAACAGGGACTAGCGGGGAACAATGAGCAGTTCTTC.

The chain joins TRBV7-2 to TRBJ1-2; 9 nucleotides match TRBD1. The CDR3 consists of 15 residues. Per germline, CDR1 SGHTA and CDR2 FQGNSA. Trimming took 5 bases from V and 8 from J; bases not matched to a gene: 12. The CDR3 region has the DNA TGTGCCAGCAGCCCCCGGACAGGGGACGTGAGAGGCTACACCTTC. It is translated as CASSPRTGDVRGYTF.

This chain joins TRBV2 and TRBJ2-1; 11 bases agree with TRBD1. The V and J ends lost 4 bases and 10 bases, in that order; junction bases with no gene match: 9. Germline lookup yields CDR1 SNHLY and CDR2 FYNNEI. The CDR3 runs 15 residues. The CDR3 is CASSGTGGVPSEQFF. The CDR3 DNA is TGTGCCAGCAGTGGGACAGGGGGCGTCCCCTCGGAGCAGTTCTTC.

This clone was recorded a few times. This chain connects TRBV18 to TRBJ1-1; D is uncertain. Per germline, CDR1 KGHSH and CDR2 LQKENI. This CDR3 comprises 13 residues. Trimming removed 6 bases from V and 1 base from J, with 9 bases in between. In nucleotides, the CDR3 is TGTGCCAGCTCCGGCGCAGGGAACACTGAAGCTTTCTTT. Translation: CASSGAGNTEAFF.

This clone has just a few counts. CDR3 DNA sequence: TGTGCCAGCAGCCAAGACGTTAATCAGCCCCAGCATTTT. Translated: CASSQDVNQPQHF. This rearrangement joins TRBV5-4 to TRBJ1-5; D uncertain. Germline assignment: CDR1 SGHNT and CDR2 YYREEE (reference sequence). V dropped 4 bases and J dropped 4 bases, with 9 bases sitting between them. The CDR3 is 13 residues long.

This clone appeared a single time. The V call is TRBV5-6, the J call TRBJ1-2, with 10 bases identical to TRBD1. There are 13 residues in the CDR3. Germline loops: CDR1 SGHDT, CDR2 YYEEEE. J lost 6 bases, V lost 4 bases, and 3 bases had no gene match. The CDR3 reads CASSPGTGDGYTF. CDR3 in DNA: TGTGCCAGCAGCCCGGGGACAGGGGATGGCTACACCTTC.

The chain carries TRBV5-4 and TRBJ2-7; 7 bases match TRBD2. V shed 4 bases, J shed 6 bases, and the junction held 16 bases outside the gene matches. Germline values: CDR1 SGHNT, CDR2 YYREEE (reference sequence). This CDR3 region has 16 residues. The CDR3 region is CASSQRAGLPEGEQYF. In DNA, the CDR3 is TGTGCCAGCAGCCAGAGAGCGGGACTCCCTGAGGGCGAGCAGTACTTC.

This clone turned up a few times. The chain joins TRBV7-2 to TRBJ2-3, with 12 bases matching TRBD2. The CDR3 spans 15 residues. V shed 1 base, J shed 8 bases, and the junction held 4 bases outside the gene matches. Germline V gene sequence: CDR1 SGHTA, CDR2 FQGNSA. This CDR3 is CASSLVASGRVTQYF. As DNA, the CDR3 is TGTGCCAGCAGCTTAGTGGCTAGCGGGAGGGTTACGCAGTATTTT.

The chain uses TRBV30 and TRBJ1-4; no definite D call. The CDR3 runs to 13 residues. Trimming shortened V by 4 bases and J by 1 base, and 7 bases separated the two germline ends. From germline, CDR1 is GTSNPN and CDR2 SVGIG (reference sequence). As DNA, the CDR3 is TGTGCCTGGAACGGGCAAACTAATGAAAAACTGTTTTTT. This codes for CAWNGQTNEKLFF.

The rearrangement joins TRBV18 to TRBJ2-4, with D unclear. Trimming cost V 3 bases and J 7 bases, with 10 bases left between them. The CDR3 spans 13 residues. CDR1 and CDR2 from the germline V gene are KGHSH and LQKENI. CDR3 loop: CASSPAGRNIQYF. CDR3 sequence (DNA): TGTGCCAGCTCACCGGCAGGAAGGAACATTCAGTACTTC.

This chain uses TRBV6-5 with TRBJ2-1; 16 positions agree with TRBD2. Trimming took 7 bases from V and 10 from J; bases not matched to a gene: 1. The CDR3 consists of 13 residues. Germline CDR1 and CDR2: MNHEY and SVGAGI. The CDR3 bases are TGTGCCAGCACGGGACTAGCGGGAGGGGAGCAGTTCTTC. As protein: CASTGLAGGEQFF.

Only a few counts were recorded for this clone. The chain recombines TRBV30 with TRBJ1-5; no clear D gene. V lost 2 bases to trimming and J lost 0 bases, with 8 bases between them. Germline CDR1 reads GTSNPN; CDR2 reads SVGIG (reference sequence). CDR3 size: 14 residues. CDR3 bases: TGTGCCTGGAGTTATGGCGATAGCAATCAGCCCCAGCATTTT. Its translation: CAWSYGDSNQPQHF.

The CDR3 DNA is TGTGCCAGCAGTCCCCCCCGCTCGGGGGGCGGTGAGACCCAGTACTTC. Its translation is CASSPPRSGGGETQYF. The genes are TRBV7-2 and TRBJ2-5; D is perhaps TRBD2 (7 bases). This CDR3 spans 16 amino acids. The V end was cut by 6 bases, the J end by 5 bases, with 22 bases between. The germline CDR1 and CDR2 sequences are SGHTA and FQGNSA.